This T cell receptor beta chain was retrieved from a study of T cell responses to AZD1222 COVID-19 vaccine. Sequencing was performed with immunoSEQ multiplex PCR; in TCRdb, only in-frame clones are kept and a portion is missing. The repertoire holds 150,000 to 200,000 clones, with roughly 92% as singletons. This clone was detected once. Its antigen is currently unknown. Whole-study results and caveats: Variant regions that are unmutated are reportedly the target of nearly half of spike-specific TCRs. It was only a handful of AZD1222 recipients who were seropositive at baseline.

The germline gives CDR1 MNHEY, CDR2 SMNVEV (reference sequence). This CDR3 is 14 amino acids long. V shed 5 bases and J shed 5 bases, with 15 bases lying between them. The receptor comes from an adult in good health. The V gene is TRBV27, the J gene TRBJ1-2; D gene unclear. The starting material was peripheral blood, obtained on day 0 of AZD1222 vaccination. The CDR3 sequence is CASSRLGSRYGYTF. The CDR3 region has the DNA TGTGCCAGCAGTCGATTAGGGAGTAGGTATGGCTACACCTTC.